This T cell receptor (beta chain) was profiled in a study of T cell repertoires in cytomegalovirus infection. For the study at large: Signatures in public TCR beta sequences pointed to both CMV infection and matching HLA type. General study results and limits: Across the ex vivo response, the dominant clonotypes were HLA-C-restricted CMV-specific TCR beta clonotypes. The cumulative frequency of public TCR beta families identified carriers of CMV plus the relevant HLA.

One entry per CDR3 protein results from TCRdb running MiXCR on the reads. The table shows hundreds of thousands of distinct CDR3 sequences, with 24% occurring only once. A note on this clonotype: Its matching antigen is unknown.

There are 12 residues in the CDR3. J was trimmed by 13 bases and V by 2 bases; bases with no gene match: 6. CDR1 and CDR2 from the germline V gene are SQVTM and ANQGSEA. The receptor was isolated from a human donor in good health (CMV status not recorded). Some clones in this sample may be carry-over from other donors' samples. This chain connects TRBV29-1 to TRBJ2-1; TRBD1 matches at 9 bases. The sample consisted of CD8+ T cells from PBMCs. This chain's CDR3 is CSVEKQGAKQFF. CDR3 coding DNA: TGCAGCGTTGAAAAACAGGGGGCGAAACAGTTCTTC.